The sequence of this T cell receptor beta chain was determined in a study of Ad26.COV2.S vaccination and SARS-CoV-2 variants. The study's findings and limits: Across vaccine and placebo recipients, the breadth of non-spike TCRs was similar. The TCR breadth and depth analyses may have produced an underestimate of total T cell responses.

V lost 0 bases and J lost 2; bases outside the gene matches: 2. In germline, CDR1 is ENHRY, CDR2 SYGVKD. This CDR3 has 15 amino acids. Comments on this clone: Its target is unknown.

Profiling relied on immunoSEQ multiplex PCR, and the TCRdb table lists in-frame clones only, not all of them. The table includes about half a million clones, roughly nine tenths detected once. The sample's treatment: some 19 received Ad26.COV2.S at low or high dose, single or two shots; a few received placebo; per-sample allocation not given. Samples were taken on day 63 after the first vaccine or placebo injection. Donor was an adult aged 18-55 years in Boston. Wuhan-strain SARS-CoV-2 spike was expressed by the Ad26 vector that made up the vaccine. The chain has TRBV10-3 and TRBJ2-3; 7 bases are a match to TRBD2. The sample consisted of peripheral blood, taken in a trial of Ad26.COV2.S vaccine versus placebo. This clonotype was sampled from a person aged 18-60 years who received the Ad26.COV2.S COVID-19 vaccine or a placebo. The CDR3 nucleotides are TGTGCCATCAGTGAGTCCGGGGGGTACACAGATACGCAGTATTTT. Translated, it gives CAISESGGYTDTQYF.